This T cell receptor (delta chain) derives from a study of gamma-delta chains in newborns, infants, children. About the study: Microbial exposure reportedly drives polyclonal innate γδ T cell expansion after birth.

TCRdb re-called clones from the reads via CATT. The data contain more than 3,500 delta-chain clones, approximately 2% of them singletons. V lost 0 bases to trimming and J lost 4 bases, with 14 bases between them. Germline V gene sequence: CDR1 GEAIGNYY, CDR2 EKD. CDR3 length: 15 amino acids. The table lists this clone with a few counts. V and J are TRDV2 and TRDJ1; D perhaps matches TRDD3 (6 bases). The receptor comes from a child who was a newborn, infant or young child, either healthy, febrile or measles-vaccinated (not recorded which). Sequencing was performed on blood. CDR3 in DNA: TGTGCCTGTGACACCGGCCTGGGGCGTGGCGATAAACTCATCTTT. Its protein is CACDTGLGRGDKLIF.